This TCR beta chain was identified during a study of blood T cells in healthy people across ages. General study points: CMV status of donors was unknown, possibly confounding expanded clonotype changes. TCR beta diversity per million T cells fell roughly linearly with age.

In the case of this clonotype: Its target is unknown.

Alongside a J-beta primer mix, a sample-barcoded 5' primer served in a second PCR lasting roughly 7 to 12 cycles. TCRdb reprocessed the 5' RACE reads with MiXCR, giving one entry per CDR3 protein. The repertoire holds over 700,000 distinct CDR3 sequences, 53% seen once, with approximately 40% in the top ten. The CDR3 contains 16 residues. J lost 5 bases, V lost 0 bases, and 12 bases had no gene match. Per germline, CDR1 SQVTM and CDR2 ANQGSEA. Each of the donors had around 10 milliliters of peripheral blood drawn into EDTA-treated Vacutainer tubes. Sequenced input: blood. This receptor was identified in an elderly man in good health. V and J are TRBV29-1 and TRBJ1-1, with TRBD1 matching 7 bases. In DNA, the CDR3 is TGCAGCGTTGAAGAGGGATCGAACAGGGGATGGACTGAAGCTTTCTTT. This encodes CSVEEGSNRGWTEAFF. The full variable domain, with the rest looked up from reference TRBV29-1 and TRBJ1-1, is SAVISQKPSRDICQRGTSLTIQCQVDSQVTMMFWYRQQPGQSLTLIATANQGSEATYESGFVIDKFPISRPNLTFSTLTVSNMSPEDSSIYLCSVEEGSNRGWTEAFFGQGTRLTVV.